This is a list of T cell receptor beta chains from one sample in a study of OX40 agonist ivuxolimab in advanced cancers. Profiling relied on immunoSEQ multiplex PCR, and the TCRdb table lists in-frame clones only, not all of them. Found here are about 71,000 clones, just under 80% of them singletons; the top ten hold approximately 5%. This specimen was CD4+ or CD8+ T cells sorted from blood, taken in a trial of the OX40 agonist ivuxolimab. These receptors were taken from an adult with an advanced solid tumor such as melanoma, head and neck, liver or kidney cancer. Each CDR3 is given with its conserved first and last residue. A D gene is named only where the DNA matches it firmly. Size is omitted from some rows. Given values are once, few, many or a class for expanded clones.

CDR3 protein,CDR3 DNA,D gene,clone size,J gene,V gene
CASSPDRANEKLFF,TGTGCCAGCTCACCCGACAGGGCCAATGAAAAACTGTTTTTT,TRBD1,-,TRBJ1-4,TRBV18
CASSRWTGSSYNEQFF,TGTGCCAGCAGCCGCTGGACAGGTAGCTCCTACAATGAGCAGTTCTTC,TRBD1,-,TRBJ2-1,TRBV7-2
CASSVGQGTNYGYTF,TGTGCCAGCTCGGTGGGACAGGGGACTAACTATGGCTACACCTTC,TRBD1,-,TRBJ1-2,TRBV18
CAITSPGTSGGHYNEQFF,TGTGCCATCACCTCCCCCGGGACTAGCGGGGGGCACTACAATGAGCAGTTCTTC,TRBD2,-,TRBJ2-1,TRBV10-3
CASSVGEQPNEKLFF,TGTGCCAGCAGCGTAGGGGAACAGCCTAATGAAAAACTGTTTTTT,-,-,TRBJ1-4,TRBV9
CASSLGASGSYEQYF,TGTGCCAGCAGCTTGGGGGCTAGCGGATCCTACGAGCAGTACTTC,TRBD2,once,TRBJ2-7,TRBV5-5
CASSERPGANVLTF,TGTGCCAGCAGTGAAAGACCTGGGGCCAACGTCCTGACTTTC,-,-,TRBJ2-6,TRBV2
CASSLRGPGAGGSGELFF,TGTGCCAGCAGCTTAAGGGGCCCCGGCGCAGGGGGCTCCGGGGAGCTGTTTTTT,TRBD1,-,TRBJ2-2,TRBV7-3
CATRPGRLVPNSIGNTIYF,TGTGCCACCCGACCGGGCCGGCTCGTTCCAAATTCCATTGGAAACACCATATATTTT,-,-,TRBJ1-3,TRBV19
CASSLSGAFWKRNTEAFF,TGTGCCAGCAGTTTATCCGGGGCTTTCTGGAAACGGAACACTGAAGCTTTCTTT,-,-,TRBJ1-1,TRBV27
CASSLLTLAGGPTDTQYF,TGTGCCAGCAGCTTATTGACTCTGGCGGGGGGTCCGACAGATACGCAGTATTTT,TRBD2,few,TRBJ2-3,TRBV11-2
CAREPTSGRVETQYF,TGTGCCAGGGAACCGACTAGCGGGAGGGTAGAGACCCAGTACTTC,TRBD2,-,TRBJ2-5,TRBV6-1
CASSQSGGGPNQPQHF,TGCGCCAGCAGCCAATCCGGGGGGGGGCCGAATCAGCCCCAGCATTTT,-,-,TRBJ1-5,TRBV4-1
CASSLSSGRHEQFF,TGTGCCAGCAGCTTGTCTAGCGGGAGGCATGAGCAGTTCTTC,TRBD2,-,TRBJ2-1,TRBV11-3
CASRTPGQGKTEAFF,TGTGCCAGCAGGACTCCGGGACAGGGAAAAACTGAAGCTTTCTTT,TRBD1,-,TRBJ1-1,TRBV28
CASSLTAGGPGIQYF,TGTGCCAGCAGCTTAACGGCGGGAGGGCCGGGTATCCAGTACTTC,TRBD2,-,TRBJ2-7,TRBV7-2
CASSFYEQYF,TGTGCCAGCAGCTTCTACGAGCAGTACTTC,-,-,TRBJ2-7,TRBV11-2
CASSPGQLAETQYF,TGCGCCAGCTCACCAGGACAGTTAGCAGAGACCCAGTACTTC,-,-,TRBJ2-5,TRBV5-1
CASSSPGQGNEKLFF,TGTGCCAGCAGTTCCCCGGGACAGGGGAATGAAAAACTGTTTTTT,TRBD1,-,TRBJ1-4,TRBV6-5
CATQDGGRDSPLHF,TGTGCCACCCAGGATGGGGGGCGAGATTCACCCCTCCACTTT,-,-,TRBJ1-6,TRBV7-9
CASSPILGGLSIYGYTF,TGTGCCAGTAGTCCAATCCTAGGAGGACTCTCTATCTATGGCTACACCTTC,-,-,TRBJ1-2,TRBV19
CASSSDRGRMTEAFF,TGTGCCAGCAGCTCAGACAGGGGGCGCATGACTGAAGCTTTCTTT,TRBD1,-,TRBJ1-1,TRBV5-4
CASSSFRQGVSIQYF,TGTGCCAGCAGTTCGTTCCGACAGGGTGTCAGCATTCAGTACTTC,TRBD1,-,TRBJ2-4,TRBV6-1
CASSQVGGGYNSPLHF,TGCGCCAGCAGCCAAGTGGGGGGGGGTTATAATTCACCCCTCCACTTT,-,-,TRBJ1-6,TRBV4-3
CASTPGDRETQYF,TGTGCCAGCACCCCGGGGGACAGAGAGACCCAGTACTTC,-,-,TRBJ2-5,TRBV4-2
CASSLAGGDTGELFF,TGCGCCAGCAGCTTGGCCGGCGGAGACACCGGGGAGCTGTTTTTT,-,-,TRBJ2-2,TRBV5-1
CATSRDLAASGNTIYF,TGTGCCACCAGCAGAGATCTAGCGGCCTCTGGAAACACCATATATTTT,-,-,TRBJ1-3,TRBV15
CASSLGQIPNYGYTF,TGTGCCAGCAGCTTGGGGCAGATCCCTAACTATGGCTACACCTTC,-,-,TRBJ1-2,TRBV5-8
CASSLAGRRETQYF,TGTGCCAGCAGCTTAGCAGGGAGGCGGGAGACCCAGTACTTC,-,-,TRBJ2-5,TRBV11-2
CASSLTRNLNNEQFF,TGTGCCAGCAGCTTAACCCGGAACCTCAACAATGAGCAGTTCTTC,-,-,TRBJ2-1,TRBV11-2
CASSYIGTGRYEQYF,TGTGCCAGCAGTTATATCGGGACAGGTCGCTACGAGCAGTACTTC,TRBD1,-,TRBJ2-7,TRBV27
CASSFNSYEQYF,TGTGCCAGCAGCTTTAACTCCTACGAGCAGTACTTC,-,-,TRBJ2-7,TRBV5-6
CASSTLDRANTEAFF,TGTGCCAGTAGTACCCTCGACAGGGCGAACACTGAAGCTTTCTTT,TRBD1,-,TRBJ1-1,TRBV19
CASSVAGLAYEQYF,TGTGCCAGTAGTGTAGCTGGCCTAGCCTACGAGCAGTACTTC,-,-,TRBJ2-7,TRBV19
CASSLVTMNTEAFF,TGCGCCAGCAGCTTGGTTACAATGAACACTGAAGCTTTCTTT,-,-,TRBJ1-1,TRBV5-1
CASRGRACCIYEQYF,TGTGCCAGCAGGGGCAGGGCATGTTGTATCTACGAGCAGTACTTC,-,-,TRBJ2-7,TRBV21-1
CASRSYNEQFF,TGTGCCAGCCGCTCCTACAATGAGCAGTTCTTC,-,-,TRBJ2-1,TRBV5-6
CASSLKSTGETEQFF,TGTGCCAGCAGTTTAAAGTCCACAGGGGAAACTGAGCAGTTCTTC,TRBD1,-,TRBJ2-1,TRBV6-4
CASSQGNRGQETQYF,TGCGCCAGCAGCCAGGGGAACAGGGGACAGGAGACCCAGTACTTC,TRBD1,-,TRBJ2-5,TRBV4-3
CASSPPGAGSTDTQYF,TGTGCCAGCTCCCCTCCGGGGGCGGGAAGCACAGATACGCAGTATTTT,-,-,TRBJ2-3,TRBV18
CASMATYSPLHF,TGTGCCAGTATGGCCACGTATTCACCCCTCCACTTT,-,few,TRBJ1-6,TRBV6-5